This passage covers 14 T cell receptor beta chains from one sample sequenced in a study of control samples from healthy donors and cancer patients. Clones were read by immunoSEQ multiplex PCR, and TCRdb kept only the in-frame ones, dropping some. The data contain about 130,000 clones, around 93% of them singletons. The specimen was blood. These receptors were collected from a woman aged 45-59 years in good health.

This chain connects TRBV5-1 to TRBJ2-5; 15 positions match TRBD2. Germline loops: CDR1 SGHRS, CDR2 YFSETQ. Trimming took 4 bases from V and 2 from J; bases not matched to a gene: 3. CDR3 length: 16 amino acids. In nucleotides, the CDR3 is TGCGCCAGCAGCGGAGGACTAGCGGGGGGGCAAGAGACCCAGTACTTC. Translation gives CASSGGLAGGQETQYF.

The chain links TRBV6-5 to TRBJ2-2, with 7 positions matching TRBD1. V lost 4 bases, J lost 6 bases, and 5 bases stayed unmatched. The length of the CDR3 is 14 residues. Per germline, CDR1 MNHEY and CDR2 SVGAGI. The CDR3 here is CASSFYRGSGELFF. The CDR3 DNA reads as TGTGCCAGCAGTTTCTACAGGGGATCCGGGGAGCTGTTTTTT.

V is TRBV25-1 and J is TRBJ2-5, with D possibly being TRBD1 (5 bases). The CDR3 has 13 residues. The germline V gene encodes CDR1 MGHDK and CDR2 SYGVNS. V was shortened by 7 bases and J by 2 bases, with 11 bases between the two germline ends. The CDR3 here is CASKGQLQETQYF. CDR3 nucleotides: TGTGCCAGCAAGGGGCAGCTACAAGAGACCCAGTACTTC.

The rearrangement links TRBV6-5 to TRBJ2-5; D unclear. Between the trimmed V and J ends, which lost 0 bases and 5 bases, there was a span of 13 bases. The CDR3 runs 15 residues. CDR1 and CDR2 from the germline V gene are MNHEY and SVGAGI. Here the CDR3 DNA reads TGTGCCAGCAGTTACTCGGCAGCCTTGGAGGAGACCCAGTACTTC. Translation: CASSYSAALEETQYF.

CDR3 residues: CATTGGWYGYTF. For the CDR3, the DNA is TGTGCCACCACCGGGGGGTGGTATGGCTACACCTTC. The chain has TRBV28 and TRBJ1-2; TRBD1 might be the D (5 bases). Deletions cut 10 bases from V and 5 bases from J, with 14 bases between. This CDR3 has 12 amino acids. Germline V gene sequence: CDR1 MDHEN, CDR2 SYDVKM.

The chain combines TRBV11-2 with TRBJ1-1; D uncertain. Germline values: CDR1 SGHAT, CDR2 FQNNGV. CDR3 size: 13 residues. Trimming removed 5 bases from V and 8 bases from J, with 15 bases in between. The CDR3 DNA reads TGTGCCAGCAGCCCCCGGGCCGCTGGCGAAGCTTTCTTT. Translation gives CASSPRAAGEAFF.

This rearrangement joins TRBV6-1 to TRBJ2-5, with D perhaps assigned TRBD1 or TRBD2 (5 bases each). The germline V and J ends were trimmed by 1 base and 7 bases, with 16 bases remaining between them. The CDR3 has 15 residues. Germline V gives CDR1 MNHNS, CDR2 SASEGT. The CDR3 DNA reads as TGTGCCAGCAGTGAAGTTATGGGGGATAGCGTGACCCAGTACTTC. Its translation: CASSEVMGDSVTQYF.

This sequence joins TRBV18 and TRBJ1-4; the match to TRBD1 covers 9 bases. V trimming: 2 bases; J trimming: 5 bases; junction bases outside the gene matches: 6. The CDR3 sequence is 16 residues long. Germline assignment: CDR1 KGHSH and CDR2 LQKENI. The CDR3 bases are TGTGCCAGCTCACCATCGGTAGGACAGGGGAATGAAAAACTGTTTTTT. Protein sequence: CASSPSVGQGNEKLFF.

The rearrangement uses TRBV29-1 and TRBJ1-2, with unresolved D. Germline V gene data show CDR1 as SQVTM and CDR2 as ANQGSEA. V was shortened by 5 bases and J by 1 base, with 5 bases between the two germline ends. CDR3 size: 11 residues. The CDR3 reads CSVRSNYGYTF. CDR3 in DNA: TGCAGCGTTAGGAGTAACTATGGCTACACCTTC. The full variable domain, its missing parts supplied by reference TRBV29-1 and TRBJ1-2, is SAVISQKPSRDICQRGTSLTIQCQVDSQVTMMFWYRQQPGQSLTLIATANQGSEATYESGFVIDKFPISRPNLTFSTLTVSNMSPEDSSIYLCSVRSNYGYTFGSGTRLTVV.

V is TRBV5-6 and J is TRBJ2-1; D is perhaps TRBD2 (6 bases). The CDR3 contains 16 residues. The V and J ends lost 4 bases and 7 bases respectively, with 21 bases between them. Germline V gene sequence: CDR1 SGHDT, CDR2 YYEEEE. CDR3 sequence reads: CASSLPLSWGVNEQFF. Here the CDR3 DNA reads TGTGCCAGCAGCCTACCATTATCATGGGGGGTTAATGAGCAGTTCTTC.

This chain joins TRBV7-9 and TRBJ2-2; D is ambiguous. The V end was cut by 3 bases, the J end by 4 bases, with 12 bases between. The CDR3 extends over 15 amino acids. Germline CDR1 SEHNR, CDR2 FQNEAQ (reference sequence). The CDR3 protein is CASSFAATATGELFF. DNA for the CDR3: TGTGCCAGCAGCTTCGCTGCCACAGCCACCGGGGAGCTGTTTTTT.

V usage is TRBV2 and J usage is TRBJ2-1, with 10 positions matching TRBD2. Germline V gives CDR1 SNHLY, CDR2 FYNNEI. V dropped 4 bases and J dropped 6; count of bases not matched to a gene: 3. The CDR3 covers 14 residues. In nucleotides, the CDR3 is TGTGCCAGCAGTGCGGCTAGCGGGAGCAATGAGCAGTTCTTC. Translated: CASSAASGSNEQFF.

The chain's CDR3 is CASSQGQGIGGYTF. The CDR3 DNA is TGCGCCAGCAGCCAGGGACAGGGAATAGGGGGCTACACCTTC. This chain links TRBV5-1 with TRBJ1-2; 9 bases line up with TRBD1. CDR3 length: 14 residues. V gave up 4 bases and J gave up 8 bases; unmatched junction bases: 9. The V gene's germline CDR1 is SGHRS and CDR2 YFSETQ.

The CDR3 nucleotides are TGTGCCAGCAGCCAAGGTGGACGTGGCTACACCTTC. It codes for CASSQGGRGYTF. The chain is built from TRBV3-1 (or the pseudogene TRBV3-2) and TRBJ1-2; D is uncertain. Trimming took 1 base from V and 7 from J, leaving 7 bases between them. Germline V gene lookup returns CDR1 LGHDT and CDR2 YNNKEL (reference sequence). The CDR3 sequence is 12 residues long.